This entry concerns a single TCR beta chain. What it recognizes is unknown. The data are from a study of OX40 agonist ivuxolimab in advanced cancers. People who had autoimmune disease history or systemic immunosuppression were excluded. Trimming took 1 base from V and 6 from J; bases not matched to a gene: 9. In germline, CDR1 is SGHAT, CDR2 FQNNGV. This CDR3 region has 16 residues. Libraries were prepared by immunoSEQ multiplex PCR; TCRdb keeps only in-frame clonotypes and omits some of them. Here the sample spans about 83,000 clones, under 95% being singletons. Findings and caveats of the study: A proportion of nonresponders additionally exhibited low normalized T-cell clonal expansion.

Sequenced here: CD4+ or CD8+ T cells sorted from blood, sampled in a trial of the OX40 agonist ivuxolimab. The V gene is TRBV11-2, the J gene TRBJ2-1, with TRBD2 identical over 7 bases. The TCR originated in an adult with an advanced solid tumor such as melanoma, head and neck, liver or kidney cancer. The CDR3 protein is CASSLGLVAGLNEQFF. The CDR3 coding sequence is TGTGCCAGCAGCTTAGGTTTGGTAGCGGGCCTCAATGAGCAGTTCTTC.